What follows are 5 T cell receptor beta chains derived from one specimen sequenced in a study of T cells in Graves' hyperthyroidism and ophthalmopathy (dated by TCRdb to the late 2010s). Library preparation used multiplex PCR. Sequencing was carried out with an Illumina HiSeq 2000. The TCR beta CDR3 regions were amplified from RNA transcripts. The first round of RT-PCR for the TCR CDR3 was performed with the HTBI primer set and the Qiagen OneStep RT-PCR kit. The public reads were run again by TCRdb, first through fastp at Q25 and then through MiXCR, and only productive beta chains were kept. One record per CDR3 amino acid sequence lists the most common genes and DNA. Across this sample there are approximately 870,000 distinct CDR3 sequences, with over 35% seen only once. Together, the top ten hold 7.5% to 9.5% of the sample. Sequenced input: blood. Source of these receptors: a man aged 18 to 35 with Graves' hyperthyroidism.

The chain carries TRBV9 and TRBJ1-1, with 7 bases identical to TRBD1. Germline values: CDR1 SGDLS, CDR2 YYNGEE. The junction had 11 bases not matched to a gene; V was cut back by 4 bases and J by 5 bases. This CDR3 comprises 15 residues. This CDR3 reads CASSQAEGARTEAFF. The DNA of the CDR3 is TGTGCCAGCAGCCAAGCTGAGGGGGCGCGTACTGAAGCTTTCTTT.

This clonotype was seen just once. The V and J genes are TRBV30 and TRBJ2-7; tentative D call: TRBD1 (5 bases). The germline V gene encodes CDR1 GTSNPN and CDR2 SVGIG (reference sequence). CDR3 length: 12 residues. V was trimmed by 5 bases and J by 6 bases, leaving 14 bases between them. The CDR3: CAWDGASREQYF. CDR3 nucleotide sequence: TGTGCCTGGGATGGGGCGTCGCGCGAGCAGTACTTC.

CDR3 sequence reads: CASSPGTGIGKLFF. For the CDR3, the DNA is TGTGCCAGCAGCCCCGGGACAGGAATCGGGAAACTGTTTTTT. J is TRBJ1-4 and V is TRBV9, with TRBD1 matching 8 bases. With V trimmed by 4 bases and J by 11 bases, 10 bases remained unmatched. CDR3 length equals 14 residues. In germline, CDR1 is SGDLS, CDR2 YYNGEE.

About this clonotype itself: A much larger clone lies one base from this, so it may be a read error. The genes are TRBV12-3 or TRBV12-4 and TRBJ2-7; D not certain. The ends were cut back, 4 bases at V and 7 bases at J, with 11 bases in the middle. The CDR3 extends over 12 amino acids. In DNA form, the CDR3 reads TGTGCCAGCAGTTCGGCCTCCGAGGAGCAGTACTTC. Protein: CASSSASEEQYF.

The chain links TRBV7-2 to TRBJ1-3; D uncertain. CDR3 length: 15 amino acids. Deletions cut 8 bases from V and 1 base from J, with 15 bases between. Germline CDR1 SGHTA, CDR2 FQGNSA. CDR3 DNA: TGTGCCAGCTCACAAGGTCCGGGATCTGGAAACACCATATATTTT. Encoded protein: CASSQGPGSGNTIYF.